The 4 T cell receptor beta chains reported below all come from one sample, sequenced in a study of monozygotic twins with inflammatory bowel disease (dated by TCRdb to about 2019). Library preparation used 5' RACE. The sequencing machine was an Illumina HiSeq 2500. Reprocessed by TCRdb, the reads give a single entry per CDR3 protein sequence, without DNA. This sample's table has entries for under 150,000 distinct CDR3 sequences. The ten largest clones capture 2.4% of the sample. Sequencing input: blood. Every receptor here comes from a human donor with ulcerative colitis or Crohn's disease, or a healthy co-twin of an affected twin (not recorded which).

The CDR3: CASSQDRISYGYTF. This chain joins TRBV18 and TRBJ1-2; the D call of TRBD1 rests on TCRdb alone, since no DNA is present to check it. This CDR3 region has 14 residues. Germline CDR1 KGHSH, CDR2 LQKENI. The full variable domain, in which reference TRBV18 and TRBJ1-2 provide the parts outside the CDR3, is NAGVMQNPRHLVRRRGQEARLRCSPMKGHSHVYWYRQLPEEGLKFMVYLQKENIIDESGMPKERFSAEFPKEGPSILRIQQVVRGDSAAYFCASSQDRISYGYTFGSGTRLTVV.

V usage is TRBV5-1 and J usage is TRBJ2-1; absent DNA, TCRdb's TRBD1 call cannot be checked. CDR3 length: 15 residues. Germline values: CDR1 SGHRS, CDR2 YFSETQ. CDR3 in amino acids: CASSPTGGLSDEQFF.

The rearrangement joins TRBV19 to TRBJ1-1; TCRdb outputs TRBD1, but without DNA this stays unchecked. From germline, CDR1 is LNHDA and CDR2 SQIVND (reference sequence). This CDR3 has 15 residues. The CDR3 here is CASSPPRGENTEAFF.

J is TRBJ1-2 and V is TRBV12-3 or TRBV12-4; TCRdb's assignment of TRBD1 cannot be checked, as there is no DNA. The CDR3 is 15 residues long. The CDR3 protein is CASSPRDRPYYGYTF.